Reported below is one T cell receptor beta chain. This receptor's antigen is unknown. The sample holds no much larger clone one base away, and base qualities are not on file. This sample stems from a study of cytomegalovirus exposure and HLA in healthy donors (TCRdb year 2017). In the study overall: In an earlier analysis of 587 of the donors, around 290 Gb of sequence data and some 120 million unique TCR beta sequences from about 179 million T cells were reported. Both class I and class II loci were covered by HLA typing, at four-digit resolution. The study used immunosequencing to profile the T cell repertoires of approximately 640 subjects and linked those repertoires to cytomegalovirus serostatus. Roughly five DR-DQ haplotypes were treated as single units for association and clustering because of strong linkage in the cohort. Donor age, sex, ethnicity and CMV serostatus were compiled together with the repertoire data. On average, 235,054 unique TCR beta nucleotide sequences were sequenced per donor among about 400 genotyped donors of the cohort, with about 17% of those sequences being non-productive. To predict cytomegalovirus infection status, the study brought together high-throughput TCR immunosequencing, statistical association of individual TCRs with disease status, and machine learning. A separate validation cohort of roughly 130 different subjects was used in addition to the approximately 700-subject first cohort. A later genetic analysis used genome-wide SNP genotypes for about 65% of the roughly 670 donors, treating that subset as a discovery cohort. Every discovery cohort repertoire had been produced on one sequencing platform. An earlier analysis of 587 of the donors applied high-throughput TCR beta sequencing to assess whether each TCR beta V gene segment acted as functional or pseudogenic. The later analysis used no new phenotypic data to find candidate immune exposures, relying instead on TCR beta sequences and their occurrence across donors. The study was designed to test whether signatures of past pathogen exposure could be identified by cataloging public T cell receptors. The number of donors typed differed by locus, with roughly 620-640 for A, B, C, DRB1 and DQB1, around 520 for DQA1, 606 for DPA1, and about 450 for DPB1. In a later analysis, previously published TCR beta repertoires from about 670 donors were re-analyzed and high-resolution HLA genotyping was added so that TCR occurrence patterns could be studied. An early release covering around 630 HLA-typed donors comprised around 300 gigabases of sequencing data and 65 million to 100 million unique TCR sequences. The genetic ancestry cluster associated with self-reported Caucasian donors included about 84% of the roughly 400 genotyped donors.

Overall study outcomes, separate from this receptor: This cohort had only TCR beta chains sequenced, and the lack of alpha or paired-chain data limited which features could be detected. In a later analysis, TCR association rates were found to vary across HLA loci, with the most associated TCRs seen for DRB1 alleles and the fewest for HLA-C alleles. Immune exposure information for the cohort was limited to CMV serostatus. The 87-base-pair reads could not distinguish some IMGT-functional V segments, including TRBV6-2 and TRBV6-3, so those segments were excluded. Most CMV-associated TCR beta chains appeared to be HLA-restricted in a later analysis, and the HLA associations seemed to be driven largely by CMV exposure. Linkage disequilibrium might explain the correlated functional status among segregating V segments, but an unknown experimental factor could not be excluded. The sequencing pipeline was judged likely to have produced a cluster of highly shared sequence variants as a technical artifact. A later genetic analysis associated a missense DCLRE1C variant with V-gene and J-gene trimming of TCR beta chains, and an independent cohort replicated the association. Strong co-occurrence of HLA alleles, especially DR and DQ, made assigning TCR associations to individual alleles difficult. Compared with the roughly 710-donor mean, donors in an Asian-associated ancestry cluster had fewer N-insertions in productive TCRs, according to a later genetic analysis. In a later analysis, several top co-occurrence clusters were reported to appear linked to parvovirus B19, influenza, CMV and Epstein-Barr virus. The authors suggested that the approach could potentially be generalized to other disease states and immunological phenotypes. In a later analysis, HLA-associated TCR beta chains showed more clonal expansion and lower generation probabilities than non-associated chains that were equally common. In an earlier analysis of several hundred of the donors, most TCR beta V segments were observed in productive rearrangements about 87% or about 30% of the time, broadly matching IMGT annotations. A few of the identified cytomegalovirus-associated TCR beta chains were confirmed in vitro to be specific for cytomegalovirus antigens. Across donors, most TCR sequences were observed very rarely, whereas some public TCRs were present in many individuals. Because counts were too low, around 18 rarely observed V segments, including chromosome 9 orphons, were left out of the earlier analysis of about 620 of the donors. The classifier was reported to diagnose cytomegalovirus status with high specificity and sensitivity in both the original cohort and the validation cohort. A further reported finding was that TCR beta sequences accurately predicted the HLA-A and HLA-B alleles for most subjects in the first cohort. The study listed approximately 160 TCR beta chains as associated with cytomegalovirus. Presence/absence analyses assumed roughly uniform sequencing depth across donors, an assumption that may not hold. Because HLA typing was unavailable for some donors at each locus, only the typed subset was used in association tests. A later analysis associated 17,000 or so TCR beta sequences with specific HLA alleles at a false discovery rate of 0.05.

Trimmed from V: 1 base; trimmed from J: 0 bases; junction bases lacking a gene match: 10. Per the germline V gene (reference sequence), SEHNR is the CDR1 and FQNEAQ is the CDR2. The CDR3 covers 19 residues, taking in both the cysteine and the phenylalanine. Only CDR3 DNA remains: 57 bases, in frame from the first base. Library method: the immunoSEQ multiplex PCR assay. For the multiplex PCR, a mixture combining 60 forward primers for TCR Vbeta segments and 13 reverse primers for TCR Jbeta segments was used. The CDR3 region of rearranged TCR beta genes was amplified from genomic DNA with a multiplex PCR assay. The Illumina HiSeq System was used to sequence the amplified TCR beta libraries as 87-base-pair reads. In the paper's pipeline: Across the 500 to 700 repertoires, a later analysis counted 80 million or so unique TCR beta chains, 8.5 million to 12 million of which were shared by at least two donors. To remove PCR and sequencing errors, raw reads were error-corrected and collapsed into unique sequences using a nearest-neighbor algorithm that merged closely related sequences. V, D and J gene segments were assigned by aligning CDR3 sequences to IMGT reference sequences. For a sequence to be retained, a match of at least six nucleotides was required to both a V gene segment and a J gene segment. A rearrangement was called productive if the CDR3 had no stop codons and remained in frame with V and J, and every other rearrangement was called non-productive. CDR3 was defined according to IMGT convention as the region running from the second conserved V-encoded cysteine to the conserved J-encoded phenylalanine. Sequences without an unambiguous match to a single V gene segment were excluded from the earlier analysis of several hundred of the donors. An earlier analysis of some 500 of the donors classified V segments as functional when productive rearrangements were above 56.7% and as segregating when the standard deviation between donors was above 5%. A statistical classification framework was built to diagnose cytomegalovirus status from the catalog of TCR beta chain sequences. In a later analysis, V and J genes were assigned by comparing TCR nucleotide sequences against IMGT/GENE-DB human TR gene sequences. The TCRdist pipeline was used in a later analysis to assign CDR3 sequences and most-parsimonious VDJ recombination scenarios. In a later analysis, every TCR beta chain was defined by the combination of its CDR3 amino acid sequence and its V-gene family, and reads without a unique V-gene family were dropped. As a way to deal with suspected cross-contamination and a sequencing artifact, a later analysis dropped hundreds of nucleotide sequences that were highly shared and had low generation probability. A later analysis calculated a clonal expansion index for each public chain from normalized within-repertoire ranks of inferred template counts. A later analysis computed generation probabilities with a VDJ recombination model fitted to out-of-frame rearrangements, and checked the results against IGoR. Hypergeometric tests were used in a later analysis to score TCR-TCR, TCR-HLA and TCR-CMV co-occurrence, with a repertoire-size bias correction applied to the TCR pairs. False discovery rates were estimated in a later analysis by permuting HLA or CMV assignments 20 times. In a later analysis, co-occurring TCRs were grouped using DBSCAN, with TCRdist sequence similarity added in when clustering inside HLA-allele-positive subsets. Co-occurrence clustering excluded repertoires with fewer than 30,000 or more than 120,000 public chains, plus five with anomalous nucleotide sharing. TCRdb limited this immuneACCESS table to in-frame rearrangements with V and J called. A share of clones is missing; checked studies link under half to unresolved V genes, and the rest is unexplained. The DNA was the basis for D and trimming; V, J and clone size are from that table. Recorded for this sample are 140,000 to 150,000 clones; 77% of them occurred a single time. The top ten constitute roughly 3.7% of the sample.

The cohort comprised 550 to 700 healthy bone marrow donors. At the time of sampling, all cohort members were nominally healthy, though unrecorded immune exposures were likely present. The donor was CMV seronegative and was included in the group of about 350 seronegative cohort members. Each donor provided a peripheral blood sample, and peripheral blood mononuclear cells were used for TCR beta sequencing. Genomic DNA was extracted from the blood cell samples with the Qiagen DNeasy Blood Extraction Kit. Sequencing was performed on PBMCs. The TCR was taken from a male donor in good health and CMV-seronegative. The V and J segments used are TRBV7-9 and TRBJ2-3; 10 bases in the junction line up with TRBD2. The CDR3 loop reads CASSLGVAGGLNSTDTQYF. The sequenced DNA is TGTGCCAGCAGCTTAGGCGTAGCGGGAGGATTAAACAGCACAGATACGCAGTATTTT.